The text below deals with one T cell receptor beta chain. Antigen: not known. The sample is drawn from a study of PD-L1 blockade in urothelial cancer. As for the study in general: Blood was subjected to analysis at 3 weeks (second dose) and 6 weeks following treatment start. Across blood samples, T cells had a median count of 141,255. Findings and limits, study-wide: By 3 weeks, tumor-associated blood clones had expanded more in durable-benefit patients.

The germline V gene encodes CDR1 MGHRA and CDR2 YSYEKL. This CDR3 spans 14 amino acids. Trimming left V 0 bases short and J 2 bases short, with 5 bases between. As to time point: peripheral blood 6 weeks after treatment start. Here immunoSEQ multiplex PCR was the method, and the copy in TCRdb shows in-frame clones only, minus some. The data show 80,000 to 95,000 clones, roughly 85% seen once. This clonotype was obtained from a man in his 70s with urothelial cancer. Sequences were derived from PBMCs, sampled around atezolizumab (anti-PD-L1) treatment. The V call is TRBV4-1, the J call TRBJ1-5; D unresolved. The CDR3 region is CASSQDSGNQPQHF. The CDR3 region has the DNA TGCGCCAGCAGCCAAGATAGCGGCAATCAGCCCCAGCATTTT.